The next 26 T cell receptor beta chains were all read from a single sample in a study of T cell repertoires in cytomegalovirus infection. TCRdb ran MiXCR on the reads and lists one entry per CDR3 protein. Here the sample spans more than 400,000 distinct CDR3 sequences, 26% being singletons. The material sequenced was PBMCs. These receptors were obtained from a human donor in good health (CMV status not recorded). Some clones in this sample may be carry-over from other donors' samples.

This clonotype has a count of ten or more. J is TRBJ1-3 and V is TRBV5-1, with TRBD1 as a possible D gene (5 bases). The CDR3 contains 15 residues. Trimming took 4 bases from V and 0 from J, leaving 11 bases between them. Germline loops: CDR1 SGHRS, CDR2 YFSETQ. This chain's CDR3 is CASSVGESSGNTIYF. The DNA for the CDR3 is TGCGCCAGCAGCGTGGGGGAGAGCTCTGGAAACACCATATATTTT.

The chain recombines TRBV20-1 with TRBJ1-5; 8 bases agree with TRBD1. The CDR3 length is 12 residues. V lost 6 bases and J lost 5; bases outside the gene matches: 3. Germline CDR1 is DFQATT and CDR2 is SNEGSKA (reference sequence). The CDR3 is CSARTGYQPQHF. CDR3 sequence (DNA): TGCAGTGCCAGGACAGGGTATCAGCCCCAGCATTTT.

In its sample, this clonotype was seen many times. This sequence joins TRBV7-9 and TRBJ2-1; 8 positions match TRBD1. V trimming: 5 bases; J trimming: 3 bases; junction bases outside the gene matches: 12. CDR1 SEHNR and CDR2 FQNEAQ come from the germline V gene (reference sequence). This CDR3 has 17 amino acids. The CDR3 DNA reads TGTGCCAGCAGCCCTCCCGCCGGGACAGGACTCTACAATGAGCAGTTCTTC. Protein: CASSPPAGTGLYNEQFF.

This clonotype was picked up a small number of times. The chain recombines TRBV7-2 with TRBJ2-3; D is undetermined. The CDR3 is made up of 15 amino acids. Deletions cut 1 base from V and 0 bases from J, with 8 bases between. Germline values: CDR1 SGHTA, CDR2 FQGNSA. DNA for the CDR3: TGTGCCAGCAGCTTAGTTATTAGGAGCACAGATACGCAGTATTTT. Protein sequence: CASSLVIRSTDTQYF.

This clonotype was detected only a few times. The chain has TRBV5-1 and TRBJ1-3, with a possible D match to TRBD1 (5 bases). The germline gives CDR1 SGHRS, CDR2 YFSETQ. Trimming pared 0 bases from V and 3 bases from J, leaving 16 bases between. This CDR3 has 17 residues. The CDR3 DNA is TGCGCCAGCAGCTTGGCCCCAGGGACCCCGCTTGGAAACACCATATATTTT. Protein: CASSLAPGTPLGNTIYF.

The chain is built from TRBV7-6 and TRBJ1-1; 7 bases are shared with TRBD1. CDR1 is SGHVS and CDR2 is FNYEAQ in the germline V gene. The CDR3 contains 13 residues. J was trimmed by 4 bases and V by 4 bases; bases with no gene match: 3. The CDR3 DNA sequence: TGTGCCAGCAGCTCTCCAGGGGGCACTGAAGCTTTCTTT. It is translated as CASSSPGGTEAFF.

The chain uses TRBV15 and TRBJ2-1; D ambiguous. The CDR3 covers 12 residues. V shed 1 base and J shed 13 bases, with 11 bases lying between them. In germline, CDR1 is LNHNV, CDR2 YYDKDF (reference sequence). The CDR3 nucleotides are TGTGCCACCAGCAGAGTGGACCAGAATCAGTTCTTC. This sequence encodes CATSRVDQNQFF.

Many counts were recorded for this clonotype. CDR3 nucleotides: TGTGCCAGCAGCTTATGGAGGGGTAACGATGAGCAGTTCTTC. This encodes CASSLWRGNDEQFF. J is TRBJ2-1 and V is TRBV7-2; tentatively, D is TRBD2 (6 bases). Trimming left V 2 bases short and J 8 bases short, with 13 bases between. Germline V gives CDR1 SGHTA, CDR2 FQGNSA. CDR3 length: 14 residues.

This clonotype was counted between two and nine times. This chain connects TRBV4-3 to TRBJ2-3; 11 bases fit TRBD2. Germline V gives CDR1 LGHNA, CDR2 YSLEER. CDR3 length: 16 residues. Unmatched junction bases numbered 4, after V lost 3 bases and J lost 2 bases. The CDR3 loop reads CASSQSLAGATDTQYF. The CDR3 DNA reads TGCGCCAGCAGCCAGTCACTAGCGGGAGCCACAGATACGCAGTATTTT.

The rearrangement uses TRBV2 and TRBJ2-5; D is undetermined. The ends were cut back, 8 bases at V and 0 bases at J, with 13 bases in the middle. The CDR3 runs 14 residues. CDR1 and CDR2 from the germline V gene are SNHLY and FYNNEI. CDR3 protein: CASALLTDQETQYF. The CDR3 DNA reads TGTGCCAGCGCCTTACTGACGGACCAAGAGACCCAGTACTTC.

This chain joins TRBV12-3 or TRBV12-4 and TRBJ2-7, with TRBD2 identical over 9 bases. The CDR3 runs 15 residues. Germline trimming cut 1 base from V and 4 bases from J; bases unmatched to any gene: 5. CDR3 DNA: TGTGCCAGCAGTTTAGGGCCTAGCGGGACTTACGAGCAGTACTTC. This sequence encodes CASSLGPSGTYEQYF.

This clonotype was seen at least ten times. The V and J genes are TRBV7-2 and TRBJ2-7, with 9 bases aligning to TRBD1. The trim removed 1 base at V and 3 bases at J, leaving 1 base unmatched. The CDR3 loop spans 14 amino acids. From germline, CDR1 is SGHTA and CDR2 FQGNSA. CDR3 protein: CASSLGTGVYEQYF. CDR3 in DNA: TGTGCCAGCAGCTTAGGGACAGGGGTCTACGAGCAGTACTTC.

The gene calls are TRBV19 and TRBJ1-1; D unresolved. The CDR3 consists of 11 residues. Germline V CDR1 and CDR2: LNHDA, SQIVND (reference sequence). Trimming pared 7 bases from V and 1 base from J, leaving 4 bases between. For the CDR3, the DNA is TGTGCCAGTACGAAGAACACTGAAGCTTTCTTT. Amino acids: CASTKNTEAFF.

The chain carries TRBV24-1 and TRBJ2-1, with 9 bases aligning to TRBD2. This CDR3 has 16 amino acids. CDR1 and CDR2 from the germline V gene are KGHDR and SFDVKD. After removal of 0 bases from V and 3 bases from J, the junction contained 2 bases not matched to a gene. The chain's CDR3 is CATSDLASGIYNEQFF. The CDR3 nucleotides read TGTGCCACCAGTGATTTGGCTAGCGGGATCTACAATGAGCAGTTCTTC.

This chain connects TRBV24-1 to TRBJ2-7; D ambiguous. The CDR3 extends over 15 amino acids. From germline, CDR1 is KGHDR and CDR2 SFDVKD. Deletions cut 0 bases from V and 3 bases from J, with 11 bases between. The CDR3 reads CATSDLQVGSYEQYV. The CDR3 coding sequence is TGTGCCACCAGTGATTTGCAAGTGGGTAGCTACGAGCAGTACGTC.

A few counts support this clonotype. CDR3 sequence reads: CSAKAEITDTQYF. CDR3 DNA sequence: TGCAGTGCTAAGGCGGAAATCACAGATACGCAGTATTTT. The chain carries TRBV20-1 and TRBJ2-3; D is undetermined. The V and J ends lost 4 bases and 2 bases respectively, with 10 bases between them. The CDR3 consists of 13 residues. Germline CDR1 is DFQATT and CDR2 is SNEGSKA (reference sequence).

The gene calls are TRBV7-8 and TRBJ2-3; 7 positions agree with TRBD2. Germline CDR1 SGHVS, CDR2 FQNEAQ. J gave up 2 bases and V 5 bases, and 7 bases lay outside the gene matches. CDR3 size: 15 residues. This CDR3 is CASSLGGRFTDTQYF. CDR3 sequence (DNA): TGTGCCAGCAGCCTAGGCGGGAGATTCACAGATACGCAGTATTTT.

This chain joins TRBV30 and TRBJ2-7; D may be TRBD1 (5 bases). The CDR3 spans 12 residues. V was cut by 2 bases and J by 0 bases, with 5 bases left in between. Germline V lookup: CDR1 GTSNPN, CDR2 SVGIG (reference sequence). The CDR3 DNA reads as TGTGCCTGGAGTCAGGGCTCCTACGAGCAGTACTTC. This encodes CAWSQGSYEQYF.

This clonotype was observed a handful of times. The chain uses TRBV15 and TRBJ1-5; D gene unclear. Germline values: CDR1 LNHNV, CDR2 YYDKDF (reference sequence). The CDR3 spans 11 residues. Deletions cut 3 bases from V and 9 bases from J, with 6 bases between. The CDR3 coding sequence is TGTGCCACCAGCAGTCTGGGGCCCCAGCATTTT. It yields the protein CATSSLGPQHF.

V gene TRBV18 combines with J gene TRBJ1-4, with D hard to call. Germline lookup yields CDR1 KGHSH and CDR2 LQKENI. CDR3 length: 17 residues. The V and J ends lost 3 bases and 0 bases respectively, with 14 bases between them. CDR3 sequence (DNA): TGTGCCAGCTCACCTCGGGGTACAGTGCCAACTAATGAAAAACTGTTTTTT. Its protein is CASSPRGTVPTNEKLFF.

The sample holds a few counts of this clonotype. V and J are TRBV20-1 and TRBJ2-7; 7 bases agree with TRBD2. J lost 2 bases, V lost 6 bases, and 7 bases had no gene match. The CDR3 sequence is 13 residues long. Germline CDR1 DFQATT, CDR2 SNEGSKA (reference sequence). The CDR3 DNA sequence: TGCAGTGCCTACGGGGGGTCCCCCTACGAGCAGTACTTC. It codes for CSAYGGSPYEQYF.

The V gene is TRBV28, the J gene TRBJ2-1; D unresolved. In germline, CDR1 is MDHEN, CDR2 SYDVKM. There are 14 residues in the CDR3. The germline V and J ends were trimmed by 5 bases and 8 bases, with 16 bases remaining between them. CDR3 DNA sequence: TGTGCCAGCAGTGACTTCGCACTAAGCGATGAGCAGTTCTTC. Translation: CASSDFALSDEQFF. The full variable domain, completed using reference TRBV28 and TRBJ2-1, is DVKVTQSSRYLVKRTGEKVFLECVQDMDHENMFWYRQDPGLGLRLIYFSYDVKMKEKGDIPEGYSVSREKKERFSLILESASTNQTSMYLCASSDFALSDEQFFGPGTRLTVL.

This clonotype was seen at least ten times. The CDR3, as DNA: TGTGCCAGCAGCTCCGATGGACTAGCCCACAGCTCCTACGAGCAGTACTTC. It yields the protein CASSSDGLAHSSYEQYF. This chain joins TRBV7-9 and TRBJ2-7; 8 positions match TRBD2. The CDR3 length is 17 residues. Trimming removed 4 bases from V and 0 bases from J; junction bases left unmatched: 11. The germline gives CDR1 SEHNR, CDR2 FQNEAQ (reference sequence).

The rearrangement links TRBV11-3 to TRBJ2-5, with 9 positions matching TRBD1. Trimming at V came to 4 bases and at J to 1 base, leaving 10 bases not matched to a gene. The CDR3 is 17 amino acids. Germline assignment: CDR1 SGHNT and CDR2 YENEEA. CDR3: CASSWPGTGNLQETQYF. The CDR3 DNA sequence: TGTGCCAGCAGCTGGCCCGGGACAGGGAACCTCCAAGAGACCCAGTACTTC.

This clonotype was counted a few times. The chain recombines TRBV2 with TRBJ2-1; 9 bases are shared with TRBD2. With 8 bases clipped from V and 7 bases from J, the junction kept 15 bases outside the gene matches. This CDR3 contains 16 residues. Germline CDR1 and CDR2: SNHLY and FYNNEI. DNA for the CDR3: TGTGCCAGCGACGAGTCGGCGGGAGGGCCTAAAAATGAGCAGTTCTTC. Its translation: CASDESAGGPKNEQFF.

This chain uses TRBV24-1 with TRBJ1-2, with a tentative D call TRBD1 (6 bases). The CDR3 sequence is 13 residues long. CDR1 KGHDR and CDR2 SFDVKD come from the germline V gene. Trimming shortened V by 1 base and J by 8 bases, and 10 bases separated the two germline ends. The CDR3 bases are TGTGCCACCAGTGATTTAGGGGGGATAGGCTACACCTTC. It is translated as CATSDLGGIGYTF.